This T cell receptor (beta chain) was documented in a study of shared clonotypes between healthy human individuals. Across the whole study: Per donor, CD8 memory used one plate, CD8 naive used two, CD4 memory used three and CD4 naive used three. Notes on the study in general: The naive CD4 repertoires of a few donors were compared, and roughly 5% of clonotypes were shared.

This table comes from immunoSEQ multiplex PCR, and its TCRdb copy is limited to in-frame clones, with some not included. The profile shows about 120,000 clones, 68% of them singletons. For this clone: Its specificity is unknown.

The CDR3 is made up of 16 amino acids. V gave up 4 bases and J gave up 5 bases; unmatched junction bases: 14. Germline V lookup: CDR1 SEHNR, CDR2 FQNEAQ (reference sequence). Each CD8 memory set brought CD45RO+ cells together with CCR7-negative CD45RA+ TemRA cells. This TCR was recovered from a woman aged 25 to 45 in good health. Sequencing used memory CD8+ T cells sorted from blood. The subset: CD45RO+ cells pooled with CCR7-negative TemRA cells. The rearrangement joins TRBV7-9 to TRBJ2-7; 7 bases are a match to TRBD1. CDR3 DNA sequence: TGTGCCAGCAGCTCAACCAGACAGGGCAGCTGGAACGAGCAGTACTTC. Protein sequence: CASSSTRQGSWNEQYF.